This record looks at one T cell receptor (beta chain) sequence and its context. Its antigen remains undetermined. Base qualities are not provided; no much larger clone lies one nucleotide away. This entry is derived from a study of Ad26.COV2.S vaccination and SARS-CoV-2 variants listed by TCRdb under 2021. As for the study more broadly: Vaccine-arm donors came from COV1001, a multicentre, randomized, double-blind, placebo-controlled phase I-IIa trial of Ad26.COV2.S in healthy adults. The specificity and breadth of SARS-CoV-2-reactive T cell receptors after Ad26.COV2.S vaccination were assessed by TCRbeta repertoire sequencing. The TCR-sequenced set comprised approximately 30 samples: about 19 Ad26.COV2.S vaccine recipients, 5 placebo recipients and 8 SARS-CoV-2 convalescent individuals. Throughout the experiments and outcome assessment, investigators stayed blinded to trial group allocation. Ad26.COV2.S was administered intramuscularly at 5 x 10^10 or 1 x 10^11 viral particles, either as a single shot or as two shots given 56 days apart. Trial participants were randomized into five groups of five, in which low-dose or high-dose Ad26.COV2.S was given once or twice, or placebo was given on both occasions.

TCRbeta CDR3 regions were sequenced with the immunoSEQ Assay. After extraction, genomic DNA underwent amplification by bias-controlled multiplex PCR, followed by high-throughput sequencing. From the authors' description of their analysis: To quantify the absolute abundance of every unique TCRbeta CDR3 region, sequences were collapsed and filtered. T cell fraction was estimated by normalizing TCRbeta template counts to usable DNA, which was measured by amplifying reference genes present in all nucleated cells. Repertoire TCRs were annotated as SARS-CoV-2-specific when V gene, CDR3 amino acid sequence and J gene were exactly matched to a known reactive TCR set. The reference SARS-CoV-2 TCR set was obtained from MIRA and was filtered for enrichment in COVID-19-positive ImmuneCODE repertoires, whereby public or cross-reactive TCRs were removed. Drawing on the MIRA antigens, annotated TCRs were analysed further at the level of specific ORF or position within ORF. Breadth was defined as the number of annotated unique rearrangements divided by the total number of unique productive rearrangements, and depth was defined as the summed frequency of the annotated unique rearrangements. Two-sided Wilcoxon rank-sum tests were applied when comparing TCR breadth between groups. TCRdb obtained this table from immuneACCESS and retained in-frame rearrangements with V and J assigned. These tables miss some clones; where compared with another copy, unresolved V genes account for less than half of the shortfall, and the remainder is unexplained. V and J calls and clone size are as listed in that table; D and trimming were resolved from the DNA. The sample contains around 350,000 clones, 85% of them found a single time. About 3.3% of the sample rests with the top ten.

The CDR3 spans 15 residues, from the cysteine through the phenylalanine. Just the 45-base CDR3 DNA is kept, in frame starting at base 1. CDR1 LGHDT and CDR2 YNNKEL were looked up in the germline V gene (reference sequence). V trim: 6 bases; J trim: 0 bases; unmatched bases: 8. The treatment or condition label, read with the paper, signifies: over 15 received Ad26.COV2.S at low or high dose, single or two shots; about five received placebo; per-sample allocation not given. Repertoires of vaccine and placebo recipients were sequenced from samples collected on day 63 after the first injection. In Cohort 1b, about two dozen adults aged 18-55 years were enrolled at a single site in Boston, USA, between 29 July and 7 August 2020. Ad26.COV2.S was a replication-incompetent adenovirus type 26 vector expressing a prefusion-stabilized SARS-CoV-2 spike protein from the original Wuhan strain. What the research found in general, with its limitations: The study was not powered for comparison of responses between vaccine doses or regimens. According to the authors, total T cell responses may have been underestimated by the TCR breadth and depth analyses. Substantial breadth of spike-specific CD8+ and CD4+ T cell responses was reported after vaccination. Comparable non-spike TCR breadth was observed between vaccine and placebo recipients, consistent with only spike being contained in the vaccine. Compared with placebo recipients, Ad26.COV2.S recipients showed higher spike-specific TCR breadth (P = 0.0014).

This sequence originates from a person aged 18-60 years who received the Ad26.COV2.S COVID-19 vaccine or a placebo. The V and J segments used are TRBV3-1 (or the pseudogene TRBV3-2) and TRBJ2-7; TRBD2 matches 7 bases in the middle. The sample in question was peripheral blood, obtained in a trial of Ad26.COV2.S vaccine versus placebo. The DNA reads TGTGCCAGCAGTCCCCCCGGGAGGAGCTCCTACGAGCAGTACTTC. It encodes CASSPPGRSSYEQYF.